These T cell receptor beta chains were read from a single sample in a study of graft-versus-host responses after intestinal transplantation. These receptors' targets are unknown. Clones were read by immunoSEQ multiplex PCR, and TCRdb kept only the in-frame ones, dropping some. This table has around 100,000 clones, roughly 84% appearing once. The sample in question was unstimulated CD4+ T cells sorted from spleen or lymph node cells, obtained before transplant. Receptors were obtained from a human donor who was the organ donor for an intestinal transplant. CDR3s include the opening cysteine and the closing phenylalanine or tryptophan.

TRBV11-3 12 CASRQGGGELFF
TRBV19 15 CASSMIRTGGAEAFF
TRBV10-3 13 CAVSRDSLYEQYF
TRBV14 15 CASSYNSGSLIPLHF
TRBV14 15 CASSPIRDSPYEQYF
TRBV10-3 14 CAISDRGGANVLTF
TRBV10-3 14 CAINRGQGTYEQYF
TRBV7-9 12 CASSLSDPRTIF
TRBV4-1 15 CASSQELGAKNIQYF
TRBV4-2 15 CASSSLGTGQEKLFF